The 4 T cell receptor beta chains listed next were all sequenced from one sample in a study of CD8 T cells in Susac syndrome. The RNA input was about 0.5 to 1 ug, and it was reverse transcribed with random hexamers. MiXCR, applied by TCRdb to the immunoSEQ multiplex PCR reads, yields one record per CDR3 protein. The sample contains some 200,000 distinct CDR3 sequences, about 96% of which appear only once. The sequencing input was CD4+ T cells from PBMCs. The receptors come from a human donor with multiple sclerosis.

The chain employs TRBV5-6 and TRBJ2-1; 10 bases align to TRBD2. V shed 2 bases and J 8 bases; nucleotides not matched to a gene: 4. Looked up from germline, CDR1 is SGHDT and CDR2 is YYEEEE. CDR3 length: 14 amino acids. The DNA of the CDR3 is TGTGCCAGCAGCTTTCTAGCGGGAGCGGATGAGCAGTTCTTC. Protein product: CASSFLAGADEQFF.

V and J are TRBV12-3 or TRBV12-4 and TRBJ2-3; 8 nucleotides match TRBD2. The CDR3 has 14 residues. The trim removed 5 bases at V and 4 bases at J, leaving 5 bases unmatched. Here the CDR3 DNA reads TGTGCCAGCAGTCCGGGACTAGTTCCAGATACGCAGTATTTT. This codes for CASSPGLVPDTQYF.

J is TRBJ1-6 and V is TRBV30; no firm D call. Germline CDR1 is GTSNPN and CDR2 is SVGIG (reference sequence). This CDR3 region has 11 residues. Trimming took off 3 bases at V and 9 bases at J, with 6 bases between the two ends. The CDR3 loop reads CAWRSTSPLHF. DNA for the CDR3: TGTGCCTGGAGGAGTACTTCACCCCTCCACTTT.

The rearrangement uses TRBV20-1 and TRBJ1-2; D not resolved. Between the trimmed V and J ends, which lost 8 bases and 8 bases, there was a span of 6 bases. Germline V CDR1 and CDR2: DFQATT, SNEGSKA (reference sequence). This CDR3 comprises 8 residues. The CDR3 spells CSLEGYTF. The CDR3, as DNA: TGCAGTCTGGAAGGCTACACCTTC.